There are a few counts of the clone carrying this TCR beta chain. The data derive from a study of control samples from healthy donors and cancer patients. Produced via immunoSEQ multiplex PCR; TCRdb's table is partial and in-frame only. The data show around 89,000 clones, around 80% seen once. Germline V lookup: CDR1 LNHNV, CDR2 YYDKDF (reference sequence). CDR3 size: 15 residues. The V and J ends lost 1 base and 4 bases, in that order; junction bases with no gene match: 6. The V gene is TRBV15, the J gene TRBJ2-5; 7 bases map to TRBD2. The sequenced material came from blood. This clonotype was sampled from a woman aged 55-75 years in good health. CDR3 region: CATSRVMRGSETQYF. The CDR3 bases are TGTGCCACCAGCAGAGTTATGCGGGGGTCAGAGACCCAGTACTTC.